This T cell receptor (beta chain) was retrieved from a study of blood T cell repertoires in COVID-19. Study context: Collection of acute and convalescent COVID-19 samples took place in the United States, Italy and Spain.

In the authors' workflow: Reference gene primer amplification gave nucleated cell count estimates. Libraries were prepared by immunoSEQ multiplex PCR; TCRdb keeps only in-frame clonotypes and omits some of them. Clone size and V and J calls were adopted from that table, with D and trimming inferred from the DNA. The table shows around 130,000 clones, with more than 70% occurring only once. The V end lost 4 bases, the J end lost 4 bases, and 12 bases lay between the germline ends. CDR3 size: 13 residues. Germline assignment: CDR1 SGHNT and CDR2 YYREEE (reference sequence). This rearrangement joins TRBV5-4 to TRBJ2-7, with TRBD1 as a possible D gene (6 bases). What was sequenced was peripheral blood. The receptor was derived from a human donor in a cohort sampled during active COVID-19. The CDR3 DNA is TGTGCCAGCAGCCCAAACCAGGGGTACGAGCAGTACTTC. Its protein is CASSPNQGYEQYF.